The 8 T cell receptor beta chains below come from one sample, sequenced in a study of shared clonotypes between healthy human individuals. Only in-frame clones appear in the TCRdb table, and some are missing; sequencing was by immunoSEQ multiplex PCR. The sample consists of 2,500,000 or so clones, about 90% of them appearing once. The sequenced sample consisted of naive CD4+ T cells from PBMCs. The subset here: CD45RA+ positively selected. These TCRs come from a man between 18 and 35 years old in good health. Some clones in this sample may be carry-over from other donors' samples.

The rearrangement links TRBV12-5 to TRBJ2-1, with 7 bases aligning to TRBD1. The trim removed 4 bases at V and 11 bases at J, leaving 11 bases unmatched. Germline V gene data show CDR1 as LGHNT and CDR2 as FRNRAP. The CDR3 runs to 14 residues. CDR3 residues: CASGSGGIGGKQFF. CDR3 nucleotides: TGTGCTAGTGGTTCCGGTGGTATAGGGGGCAAGCAGTTCTTC.

The V and J genes are TRBV19 and TRBJ2-5; 9 bases agree with TRBD2. The CDR3 spans 16 residues. Trimming at V came to 1 base and at J to 0 bases, leaving 3 bases not matched to a gene. Germline CDR1 LNHDA, CDR2 SQIVND (reference sequence). The CDR3 DNA reads TGTGCCAGTAGTATAGTTCCTAGCGGGGACCAAGAGACCCAGTACTTC. This gives the protein CASSIVPSGDQETQYF.

In regard to this clone: The identical CDR3 is also encoded by other nucleotide sequences in the sample. The genes are TRBV7-9 and TRBJ1-4; D might be TRBD1 (5 bases). Trimming shortened V by 5 bases and J by 8 bases, and 15 bases separated the two germline ends. This CDR3 is 14 amino acids long. From germline, CDR1 is SEHNR and CDR2 FQNEAQ (reference sequence). The CDR3 spells CASSPGTGNEKLFF. CDR3 sequence (DNA): TGTGCCAGCAGCCCCGGGACTGGAAACGAAAAACTGTTTTTT.

The chain uses TRBV5-4 and TRBJ1-4; possible D gene TRBD1, 5 bases. The CDR3 extends over 14 amino acids. Germline V CDR1 and CDR2: SGHNT, YYREEE (reference sequence). Trimming took off 0 bases at V and 8 bases at J, with 11 bases between the two ends. CDR3 in DNA: TGTGCCAGCAGCTTGGGCCCAACAGGCGAAAAACTGTTTTTT. Translation: CASSLGPTGEKLFF.

The chain links TRBV28 to TRBJ2-7; D gene unclear. Germline values: CDR1 MDHEN, CDR2 SYDVKM. CDR3 length: 14 residues. V was trimmed by 2 bases and J by 2 bases, leaving 10 bases between them. DNA of the CDR3: TGTGCCAGCAGTTTAGTAGGTGAGACCTACGAGCAGTACTTC. This encodes CASSLVGETYEQYF.

Here the CDR3 DNA reads TGTGCCAGCAGCCAAGATTCAGGGGGCGGTGGGGAGCTGTTTTTT. Encoded protein: CASSQDSGGGGELFF. The rearrangement joins TRBV14 to TRBJ2-2, with TRBD1 identical over 8 bases. The CDR3 has 15 residues. Germline assignment: CDR1 SGHDN and CDR2 FVKESK. V lost 0 bases, J lost 8 bases, and 5 bases stayed unmatched.

The V call is TRBV6-5, the J call TRBJ1-1, with D unclear. The V and J ends lost 7 bases and 6 bases respectively, with 21 bases between them. CDR3 size: 15 residues. From germline, CDR1 is MNHEY and CDR2 SVGAGI. The CDR3 region is CASNENGRVSPEAFF. The CDR3 DNA is TGTGCCAGCAATGAGAATGGTAGGGTTTCCCCTGAAGCTTTCTTT.

J is TRBJ1-5 and V is TRBV27; possible D gene TRBD1, 6 bases. This CDR3 has 13 residues. The germline V gene encodes CDR1 MNHEY and CDR2 SMNVEV (reference sequence). Between the trimmed V and J ends, which lost 7 bases and 3 bases, there was a span of 10 bases. CDR3 sequence: CASTGQINQPQHF. The CDR3 DNA reads TGTGCCAGCACAGGACAGATCAATCAGCCCCAGCATTTT.